Following are 26 T cell receptor beta chains from one sample sequenced in a study of cytomegalovirus exposure and HLA in healthy donors. Both 60 Vbeta primers and 13 Jbeta primers went into the PCR. The method was immunoSEQ multiplex PCR; TCRdb's version includes in-frame clones alone and lacks a portion of them. Recorded for this sample: more than 110,000 clones. The source material was PBMCs. Receptor source: a man between 35 and 55 years old in good health and CMV-seronegative.

V is TRBV6-5 and J is TRBJ2-7; the match to TRBD1 covers 10 bases. Germline-derived CDR1 and CDR2 are MNHEY and SVGAGI. CDR3 length equals 15 residues. Germline trimming cut 3 bases from V and 1 base from J; bases unmatched to any gene: 3. In DNA form, the CDR3 reads TGTGCCAGCAGTTATGGACAGGGGGTATCCTACGAGCAGTACTTC. Encoded protein: CASSYGQGVSYEQYF.

The CDR3 nucleotides read TGTGCCAGCAGCTTAGAAAGTGGTACCCAGGGGTGGGAGACCCAGTACTTC. This encodes CASSLESGTQGWETQYF. This chain uses TRBV7-2 with TRBJ2-5; D perhaps matches TRBD1 (6 bases). Germline assignment: CDR1 SGHTA and CDR2 FQGNSA. The V end was cut by 1 base, the J end by 5 bases, with 20 bases between. This CDR3 has 17 residues.

The V gene is TRBV7-8, the J gene TRBJ2-7; TRBD2 matches at 10 bases. Germline CDR1 and CDR2: SGHVS and FQNEAQ. Trimming took 5 bases from V and 6 from J; bases not matched to a gene: 10. The CDR3 runs to 15 residues. CDR3 DNA: TGTGCCAGCAGCACATCGGGAGGGACTAGCGCCGAGCAGTACTTC. It codes for CASSTSGGTSAEQYF.

The chain has TRBV11-1 and TRBJ1-3; D might be TRBD1 (6 bases). V lost 4 bases and J 0 bases, leaving 10 bases between the germline ends. The CDR3 is 15 residues long. From germline, CDR1 is SGHAT and CDR2 FQDESV (reference sequence). The DNA of the CDR3 is TGTGCCAGCAGCTCAGGGGAGTTCTCTGGAAACACCATATATTTT. Translation: CASSSGEFSGNTIYF.

The CDR3 nucleotides read TGCGCCAGCAGCTTGGATACAGGGGTTAATTCACCCCTCCACTTT. Translated: CASSLDTGVNSPLHF. V is TRBV5-1 and J is TRBJ1-6; 7 bases fit TRBD1. Germline assignment: CDR1 SGHRS and CDR2 YFSETQ. The CDR3 has 15 amino acids. Germline trimming cut 0 bases from V and 6 bases from J; bases unmatched to any gene: 3.

The chain employs TRBV25-1 and TRBJ2-3; 8 bases map to TRBD2. The V gene end was trimmed by 3 bases and the J gene end by 4 bases; junction bases not matched to a gene: 6. This CDR3 has 15 residues. Looked up from germline, CDR1 is MGHDK and CDR2 is SYGVNS. The CDR3 nucleotides are TGTGCCAGCAGTGAGTCGGGGGGGGCCTCAGATACGCAGTATTTT. Amino acid sequence: CASSESGGASDTQYF. Combining the CDR3 with reference TRBV25-1 and TRBJ2-3 gives the whole variable domain EADIYQTPRYLVIGTGKKITLECSQTMGHDKMYWYQQDPGMELHLIHYSYGVNSTEKGDLSSESTVSRIRTEHFPLTLESARPSHTSQYLCASSESGGASDTQYFGPGTRLTVL.

The V call is TRBV5-6, the J call TRBJ2-2, with TRBD1 matching 7 bases. Germline trimming cut 4 bases from V and 5 bases from J; bases unmatched to any gene: 8. This CDR3 spans 15 amino acids. CDR1 and CDR2 from the germline V gene are SGHDT and YYEEEE. In nucleotides, the CDR3 is TGTGCCAGCAGCCCCTTAACAGGGGATACCGGGGAGCTGTTTTTT. Residues: CASSPLTGDTGELFF.

The V call is TRBV7-8, the J call TRBJ2-2, with D possibly matching TRBD1 (6 bases). Germline CDR1 and CDR2: SGHVS and FQNEAQ. The V end was cut by 6 bases, the J end by 4 bases, with 15 bases between. The CDR3 runs to 15 residues. This CDR3 is CASSIQGVSTGELFF. The CDR3 nucleotides are TGTGCCAGCAGTATACAGGGAGTCAGCACCGGGGAGCTGTTTTTT.

In nucleotides, the CDR3 is TGTGCCAGCAGCGCGGCGGGAGGGCCCTACGAGCAGTACTTC. Translation gives CASSAAGGPYEQYF. The chain couples TRBV9 to TRBJ2-7; 9 positions agree with TRBD2. The junction had 3 bases not matched to a gene; V was cut back by 3 bases and J by 2 bases. The CDR3 is 14 amino acids. The V gene's germline CDR1 is SGDLS and CDR2 YYNGEE.

This chain connects TRBV6-4 to TRBJ2-7, with a weak D call TRBD1 (6 bases). Germline CDR1 and CDR2: MRHNA and SNTAGT. V was cut by 11 bases and J by 0 bases, with 23 bases left in between. The CDR3 consists of 16 residues. In DNA, the CDR3 is TGTGCCGGCGAAGGGGACAAGAGAGTAAGCTCCTACGAGCAGTACTTC. Translation gives CAGEGDKRVSSYEQYF.

This CDR3 reads CASSPATGSQETQYF. For the CDR3, the DNA is TGTGCCAGCAGCCCAGCGACCGGGAGTCAAGAGACCCAGTACTTC. The chain carries TRBV5-6 and TRBJ2-5; TRBD2 is a possible D gene (6 bases). With 4 bases removed from V and 2 bases from J, the gap between germline ends came to 15 bases. CDR3 size: 15 residues. Per the germline V gene, CDR1 is SGHDT and CDR2 is YYEEEE.

CDR3 DNA: TGTGCCAGCAGCAAGGACAGGTTGTCTGGGGCCAACGTCCTGACTTTC. This encodes CASSKDRLSGANVLTF. The J gene is TRBJ2-6, the V gene TRBV2; 7 nucleotides align to TRBD1. Germline lookup yields CDR1 SNHLY and CDR2 FYNNEI. Unmatched junction bases numbered 6, after V lost 6 bases and J lost 1 base. The CDR3 runs 16 residues.

The rearrangement links TRBV4-2 to TRBJ2-7; 11 nucleotides agree with TRBD1. Trimming cost V 3 bases and J 6 bases; bases outside gene matches: 7. The CDR3 runs to 15 residues. Germline V gene lookup returns CDR1 LGHNA and CDR2 YNFKEQ. The CDR3 region is CASSQIWDRGAEQYF. CDR3 nucleotides: TGTGCCAGCAGCCAGATATGGGACAGGGGGGCCGAGCAGTACTTC.

In regard to this clone: This sample includes further DNA sequences coding for the same CDR3. The gene calls are TRBV2 and TRBJ2-1; D may be TRBD1 (6 bases). The CDR3 has 13 residues. The V end was cut by 8 bases, the J end by 5 bases, with 13 bases between. Germline CDR1 and CDR2: SNHLY and FYNNEI. The CDR3: CASRRGGNNEQFF. CDR3 bases: TGTGCCAGCCGCCGAGGGGGAAACAATGAGCAGTTCTTC. Variable domain in full (rest from reference TRBV2 and TRBJ2-1): EPEVTQTPSHQVTQMGQEVILRCVPISNHLYFYWYRQILGQKVEFLVSFYNNEISEKSEIFDDQFSVERPDGSNFTLKIRSTKLEDSAMYFCASRRGGNNEQFFGPGTRLTVL.

The chain combines TRBV7-9 with TRBJ2-4; 7 bases are shared with TRBD1. The germline gives CDR1 SEHNR, CDR2 FQNEAQ (reference sequence). The CDR3 spans 13 residues. Trimming removed 4 bases from V and 5 bases from J; junction bases left unmatched: 2. CDR3 amino acids: CASSWGTENIQYF. The DNA of the CDR3 is TGTGCCAGCAGCTGGGGGACAGAAAACATTCAGTACTTC.

This chain links TRBV7-9 with TRBJ1-4, with D tentatively TRBD1 (5 bases). CDR1 is SEHNR and CDR2 is FQNEAQ in the germline V gene (reference sequence). Trimming stripped 0 bases from V and 7 bases from J, with 9 bases between. CDR3 length equals 14 residues. CDR3 in DNA: TGTGCCAGCAGCTTAGCAGGGGTCAGTGAAAAACTGTTTTTT. It is translated as CASSLAGVSEKLFF.

This chain connects TRBV2 to TRBJ2-7, with TRBD1 identical over 8 bases. The length of the CDR3 is 13 residues. Germline CDR1 and CDR2: SNHLY and FYNNEI. J was trimmed by 6 bases and V by 4 bases; bases with no gene match: 5. Here the CDR3 reads CASSGTGYFEQYF. The CDR3 nucleotides read TGTGCCAGCAGTGGGACAGGGTATTTCGAGCAGTACTTC. The variable domain in full, completed from reference TRBV2 and TRBJ2-7, reads EPEVTQTPSHQVTQMGQEVILRCVPISNHLYFYWYRQILGQKVEFLVSFYNNEISEKSEIFDDQFSVERPDGSNFTLKIRSTKLEDSAMYFCASSGTGYFEQYFGPGTRLTVT.

V and J are TRBV28 and TRBJ1-1, with 9 bases that match TRBD1. In germline, CDR1 is MDHEN, CDR2 SYDVKM. The CDR3 extends over 17 amino acids. J lost 0 bases, V lost 6 bases, and 11 bases had no gene match. CDR3 DNA sequence: TGTGCCAGCAGCCCCGGGACAGGGATCTTTATGAACACTGAAGCTTTCTTT. Amino acids: CASSPGTGIFMNTEAFF.

This chain connects TRBV6-1 to TRBJ2-7; maybe TRBD1 (6 bases). The CDR3 runs 16 residues. V gave up 2 bases and J gave up 6 bases, with 20 bases separating them. CDR1 and CDR2 (germline): MNHNS, SASEGT. CDR3 region: CASSELDRRVEPEQYF. DNA for the CDR3: TGTGCCAGCAGTGAATTGGACAGACGAGTCGAGCCCGAGCAGTACTTC.

A remark on this clone: Mismatch with germline at one junction end may stem from a read error. The rearrangement uses TRBV6-5 and TRBJ2-7, with 11 bases lining up with TRBD1. There are 12 residues in the CDR3. Per the germline V gene, CDR1 is MNHEY and CDR2 is SVGAGI. CDR3 amino acids: CASSSPGQGESF. In DNA, the CDR3 is TGTGCCAGCAGTTCTCCGGGACAGGGGGAGTCTTTC.

This chain joins TRBV4-3 and TRBJ1-2; D may be TRBD1 (6 bases). The V end lost 0 bases, the J end lost 6 bases, and 11 bases lay between the germline ends. Looked up from germline, CDR1 is LGHNA and CDR2 is YSLEER. This CDR3 has 14 residues. The CDR3 sequence is CASSQDPGGNGYTF. The DNA for the CDR3 is TGCGCCAGCAGCCAAGATCCGGGGGGCAATGGCTACACCTTC.

Worth noting for this clone: Different DNA sequences within this sample yield the same CDR3. This rearrangement joins TRBV7-2 to TRBJ1-5; D may be TRBD1 (6 bases). Germline V CDR1 and CDR2: SGHTA, FQGNSA. Trimming pared 1 base from V and 7 bases from J, leaving 14 bases between. This CDR3 is 15 amino acids long. This CDR3 reads CASSLDRGGRQPQHF. The CDR3 DNA follows: TGTGCCAGCAGCTTAGACCGGGGGGGGCGACAGCCCCAGCATTTT. Full variable domain (outside the CDR3, taken from reference TRBV7-2 and TRBJ1-5): GAGVSQSPSNKVTEKGKDVELRCDPISGHTALYWYRQSLGQGLEFLIYFQGNSAPDKSGLPSDRFSAERTGGSVSTLTIQRTQQEDSAVYLCASSLDRGGRQPQHFGDGTRLSIL.

The chain links TRBV29-1 to TRBJ1-3; D gene ambiguous. The ends were cut back, 6 bases at V and 0 bases at J, with 9 bases in the middle. Per the germline V gene, CDR1 is SQVTM and CDR2 is ANQGSEA. The CDR3 sequence is 13 residues long. CDR3: CSVRRSSGNTIYF. DNA for the CDR3: TGCAGCGTGCGACGGAGCTCTGGAAACACCATATATTTT. Supplemented by reference TRBV29-1 and TRBJ1-3, the full variable domain reads SAVISQKPSRDICQRGTSLTIQCQVDSQVTMMFWYRQQPGQSLTLIATANQGSEATYESGFVIDKFPISRPNLTFSTLTVSNMSPEDSSIYLCSVRRSSGNTIYFGEGSWLTVV.

V is TRBV18 and J is TRBJ2-3; D is undetermined. This CDR3 is built from 15 residues. Germline CDR1 KGHSH, CDR2 LQKENI. V dropped 2 bases and J dropped 4 bases, with 13 bases sitting between them. In DNA, the CDR3 is TGTGCCAGCTCACCAGGTCCCCAACGGGCAGATACGCAGTATTTT. Protein sequence: CASSPGPQRADTQYF.

V is TRBV18 and J is TRBJ1-2; 7 bases match TRBD1. The CDR3 runs to 12 residues. From germline, CDR1 is KGHSH and CDR2 LQKENI. Trimming removed 4 bases from V and 4 bases from J; junction bases left unmatched: 0. The CDR3 coding sequence is TGTGCCAGCTCACGACAGGGCTATGGCTACACCTTC. It yields the protein CASSRQGYGYTF.

The rearrangement links TRBV19 to TRBJ1-1, with TRBD1 matching 7 bases. The CDR3 consists of 14 residues. Trimming cost V 7 bases and J 1 base; bases outside gene matches: 6. Germline CDR1 is LNHDA and CDR2 is SQIVND (reference sequence). CDR3 nucleotides: TGTGCCAGTACGAACAGGGGCCGGAACACTGAAGCTTTCTTT. Its translation is CASTNRGRNTEAFF.